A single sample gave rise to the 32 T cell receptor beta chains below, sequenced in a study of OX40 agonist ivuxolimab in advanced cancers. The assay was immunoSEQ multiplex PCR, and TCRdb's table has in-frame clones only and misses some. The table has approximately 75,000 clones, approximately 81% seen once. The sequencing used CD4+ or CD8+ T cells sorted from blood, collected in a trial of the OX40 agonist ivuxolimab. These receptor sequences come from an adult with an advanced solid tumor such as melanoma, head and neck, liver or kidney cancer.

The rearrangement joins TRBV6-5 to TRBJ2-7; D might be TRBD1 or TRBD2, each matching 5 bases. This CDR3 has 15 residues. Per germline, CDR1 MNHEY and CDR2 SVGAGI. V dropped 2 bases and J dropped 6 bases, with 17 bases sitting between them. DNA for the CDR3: TGTGCCAGCAGTTACGCGGCAGGGACGGTTGGCGAGCAGTACTTC. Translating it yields CASSYAAGTVGEQYF.

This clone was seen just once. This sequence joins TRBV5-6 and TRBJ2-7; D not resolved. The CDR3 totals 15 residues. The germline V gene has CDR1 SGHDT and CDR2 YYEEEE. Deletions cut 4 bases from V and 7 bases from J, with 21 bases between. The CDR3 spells CASSPPSRTLWEQYF. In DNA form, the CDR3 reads TGTGCCAGCAGCCCCCCCAGCCGGACGTTATGGGAGCAGTACTTC.

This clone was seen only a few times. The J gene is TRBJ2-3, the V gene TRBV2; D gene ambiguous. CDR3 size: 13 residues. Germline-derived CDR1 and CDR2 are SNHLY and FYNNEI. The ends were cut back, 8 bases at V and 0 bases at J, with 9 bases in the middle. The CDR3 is CASSPTSTDTQYF. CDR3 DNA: TGTGCCAGCTCACCTACTAGCACAGATACGCAGTATTTT.

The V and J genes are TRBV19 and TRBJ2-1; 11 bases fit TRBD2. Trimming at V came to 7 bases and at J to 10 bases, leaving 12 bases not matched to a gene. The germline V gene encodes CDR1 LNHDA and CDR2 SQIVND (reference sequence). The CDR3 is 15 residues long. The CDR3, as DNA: TGTGCCAGTACCCTAATCGGGACTAGCGGTAGAGAGCAGTTCTTC. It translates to CASTLIGTSGREQFF.

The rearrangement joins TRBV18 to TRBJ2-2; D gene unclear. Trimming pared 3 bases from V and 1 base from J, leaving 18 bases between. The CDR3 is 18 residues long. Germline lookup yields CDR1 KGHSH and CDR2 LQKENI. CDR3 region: CASSPTPRISENTGELFF. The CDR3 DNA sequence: TGTGCCAGCTCACCCACCCCCCGTATTTCTGAGAACACCGGGGAGCTGTTTTTT.

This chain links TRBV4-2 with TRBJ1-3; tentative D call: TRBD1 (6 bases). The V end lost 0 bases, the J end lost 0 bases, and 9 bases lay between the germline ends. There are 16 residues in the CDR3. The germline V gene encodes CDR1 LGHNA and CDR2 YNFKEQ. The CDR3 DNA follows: TGTGCCAGCAGCCAAGAAACAGGGACCTCTGGAAACACCATATATTTT. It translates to CASSQETGTSGNTIYF.

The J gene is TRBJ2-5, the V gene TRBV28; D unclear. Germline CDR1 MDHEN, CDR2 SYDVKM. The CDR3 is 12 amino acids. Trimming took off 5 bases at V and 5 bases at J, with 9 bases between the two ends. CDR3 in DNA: TGTGCCAGCAGTCCCGGTTGGGAGACCCAGTACTTC. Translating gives CASSPGWETQYF.

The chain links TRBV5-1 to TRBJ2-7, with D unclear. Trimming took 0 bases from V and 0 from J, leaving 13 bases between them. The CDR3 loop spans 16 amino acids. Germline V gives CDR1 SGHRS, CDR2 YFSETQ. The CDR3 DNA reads TGCGCCAGCAGCTTGGACCCGGGTCTAGTCTCCTACGAGCAGTACTTC. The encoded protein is CASSLDPGLVSYEQYF.

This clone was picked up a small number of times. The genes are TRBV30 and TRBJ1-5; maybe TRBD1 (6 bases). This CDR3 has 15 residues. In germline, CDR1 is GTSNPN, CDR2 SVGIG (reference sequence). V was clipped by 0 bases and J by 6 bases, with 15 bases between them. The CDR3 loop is CAWSVTTGGGQPQHF. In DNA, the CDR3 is TGTGCCTGGAGTGTAACGACCGGGGGCGGTCAGCCCCAGCATTTT.

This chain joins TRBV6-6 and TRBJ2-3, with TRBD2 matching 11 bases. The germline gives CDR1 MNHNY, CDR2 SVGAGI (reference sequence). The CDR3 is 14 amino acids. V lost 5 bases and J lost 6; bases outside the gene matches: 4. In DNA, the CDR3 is TGTGCCAGCAGTGTAGCGGGGGGGCGCGATACGCAGTATTTT. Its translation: CASSVAGGRDTQYF.

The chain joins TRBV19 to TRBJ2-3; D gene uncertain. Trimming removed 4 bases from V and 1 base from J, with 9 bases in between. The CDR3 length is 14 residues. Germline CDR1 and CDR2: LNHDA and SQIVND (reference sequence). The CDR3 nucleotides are TGTGCCAGTAGTACAGCTTTTGGCACAGATACGCAGTATTTT. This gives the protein CASSTAFGTDTQYF. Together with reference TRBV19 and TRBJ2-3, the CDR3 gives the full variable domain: DGGITQSPKYLFRKEGQNVTLSCEQNLNHDAMYWYRQDPGQGLRLIYYSQIVNDFQKGDIAEGYSVSREKKESFPLTVTSAQKNPTAFYLCASSTAFGTDTQYFGPGTRLTVL.

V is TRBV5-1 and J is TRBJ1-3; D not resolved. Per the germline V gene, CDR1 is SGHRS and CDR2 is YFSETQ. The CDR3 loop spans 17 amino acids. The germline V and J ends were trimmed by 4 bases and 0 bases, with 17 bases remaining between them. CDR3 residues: CASSPGDFLSSGNTIYF. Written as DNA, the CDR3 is TGCGCCAGCAGCCCTGGCGACTTCCTGAGCTCTGGAAACACCATATATTTT.

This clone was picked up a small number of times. CDR3 residues: CASSLAGAGANVLTF. In DNA, the CDR3 is TGTGCCAGCAGCTTGGCGGGGGCTGGGGCCAACGTCCTGACTTTC. V gene TRBV5-5 combines with J gene TRBJ2-6, with D perhaps TRBD2 (6 bases). Trimming cost V 0 bases and J 2 bases, with 6 bases left between them. From germline, CDR1 is SGHKS and CDR2 YYEKEE (reference sequence). The CDR3 spans 15 residues.

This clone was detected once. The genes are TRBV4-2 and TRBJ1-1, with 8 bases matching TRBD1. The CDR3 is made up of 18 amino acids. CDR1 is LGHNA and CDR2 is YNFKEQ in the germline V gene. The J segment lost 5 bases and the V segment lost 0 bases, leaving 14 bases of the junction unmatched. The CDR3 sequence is CASSQDPTGTGLRTEAFF. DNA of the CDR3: TGTGCCAGCAGCCAAGACCCCACCGGGACAGGCTTGAGGACTGAAGCTTTCTTT.

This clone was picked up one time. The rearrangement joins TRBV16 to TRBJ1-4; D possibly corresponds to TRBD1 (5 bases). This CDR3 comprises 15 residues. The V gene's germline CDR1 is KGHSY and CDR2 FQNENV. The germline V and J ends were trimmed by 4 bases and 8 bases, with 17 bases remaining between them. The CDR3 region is CASSPQRGVDEKLFF. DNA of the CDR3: TGTGCCAGCAGCCCGCAACGGGGGGTGGACGAAAAACTGTTTTTT.

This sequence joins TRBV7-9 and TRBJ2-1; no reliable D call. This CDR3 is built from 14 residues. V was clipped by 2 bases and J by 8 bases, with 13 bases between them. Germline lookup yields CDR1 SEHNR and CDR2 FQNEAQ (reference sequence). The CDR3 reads CASSLNTVWDEQFF. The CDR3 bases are TGTGCCAGCAGCTTAAATACCGTGTGGGATGAGCAGTTCTTC.

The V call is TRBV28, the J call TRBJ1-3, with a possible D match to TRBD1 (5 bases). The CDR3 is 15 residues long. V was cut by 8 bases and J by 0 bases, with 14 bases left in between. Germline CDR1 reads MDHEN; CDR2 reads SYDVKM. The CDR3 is CASSAGHLSGNTIYF. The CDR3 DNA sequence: TGTGCCAGCTCCGCCGGACACCTCTCTGGAAACACCATATATTTT.

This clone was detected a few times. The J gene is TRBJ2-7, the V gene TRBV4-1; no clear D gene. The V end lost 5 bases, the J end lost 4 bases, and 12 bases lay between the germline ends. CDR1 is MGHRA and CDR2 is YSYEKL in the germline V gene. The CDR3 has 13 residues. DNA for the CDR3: TGCGCCAGCAGCAGCCAACCGCTTTACGAGCAGTACTTC. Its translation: CASSSQPLYEQYF.

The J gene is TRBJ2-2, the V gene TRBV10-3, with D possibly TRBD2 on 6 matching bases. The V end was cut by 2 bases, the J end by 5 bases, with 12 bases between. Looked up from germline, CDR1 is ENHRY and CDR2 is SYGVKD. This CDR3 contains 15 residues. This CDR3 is CAISEPGGGTGELFF. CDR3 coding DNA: TGTGCCATCAGTGAGCCCGGTGGGGGGACCGGGGAGCTGTTTTTT.

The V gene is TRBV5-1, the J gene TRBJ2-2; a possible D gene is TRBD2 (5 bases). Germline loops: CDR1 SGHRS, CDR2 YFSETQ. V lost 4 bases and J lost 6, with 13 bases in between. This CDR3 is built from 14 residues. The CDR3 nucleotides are TGCGCCAGCAGCGCGGGCCCCCAGGCCGGGGAGCTGTTTTTT. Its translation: CASSAGPQAGELFF.

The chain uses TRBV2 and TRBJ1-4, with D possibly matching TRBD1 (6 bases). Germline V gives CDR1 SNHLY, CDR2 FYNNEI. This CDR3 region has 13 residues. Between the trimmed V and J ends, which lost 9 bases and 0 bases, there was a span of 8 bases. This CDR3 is CARRQATNEKLFF. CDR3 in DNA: TGTGCCAGAAGACAGGCAACTAATGAAAAACTGTTTTTT.

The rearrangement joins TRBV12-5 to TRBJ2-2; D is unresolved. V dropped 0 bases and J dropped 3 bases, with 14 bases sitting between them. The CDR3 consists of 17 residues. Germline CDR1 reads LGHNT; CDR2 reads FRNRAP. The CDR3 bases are TGTGCTAGTGGTTTGGTTCTTGGTGGGTTACACACCGGGGAGCTGTTTTTT. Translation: CASGLVLGGLHTGELFF.

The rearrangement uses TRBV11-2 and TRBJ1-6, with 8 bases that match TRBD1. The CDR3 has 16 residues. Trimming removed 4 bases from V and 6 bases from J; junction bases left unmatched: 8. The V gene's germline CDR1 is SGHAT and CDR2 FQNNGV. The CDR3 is CASSYSGGQANSPLHF. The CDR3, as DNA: TGTGCCAGCAGCTACAGCGGGGGACAGGCTAATTCACCCCTCCACTTT. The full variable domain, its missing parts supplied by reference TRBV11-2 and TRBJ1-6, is EAGVAQSPRYKIIEKRQSVAFWCNPISGHATLYWYQQILGQGPKLLIQFQNNGVVDDSQLPKDRFSAERLKGVDSTLKIQPAKLEDSAVYLCASSYSGGQANSPLHFGNGTRLTVT.

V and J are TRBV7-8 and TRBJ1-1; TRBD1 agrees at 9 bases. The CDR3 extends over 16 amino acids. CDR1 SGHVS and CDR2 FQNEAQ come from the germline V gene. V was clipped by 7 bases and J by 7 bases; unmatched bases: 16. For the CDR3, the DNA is TGTGCCAGCAAACGATTCGGACAGGGGAAGATTGATGAAGCTTTCTTT. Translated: CASKRFGQGKIDEAFF.

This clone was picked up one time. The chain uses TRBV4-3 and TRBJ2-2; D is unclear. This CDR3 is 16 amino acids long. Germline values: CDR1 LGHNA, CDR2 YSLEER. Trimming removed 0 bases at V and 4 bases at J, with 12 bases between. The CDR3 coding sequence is TGCGCCAGCAGCCAAGATTGGAGCGTCGGCACCGGGGAGCTGTTTTTT. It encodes CASSQDWSVGTGELFF.

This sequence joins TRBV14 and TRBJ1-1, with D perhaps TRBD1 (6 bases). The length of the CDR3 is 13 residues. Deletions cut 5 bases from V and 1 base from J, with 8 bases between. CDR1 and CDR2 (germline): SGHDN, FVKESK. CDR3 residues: CASSEQGNTEAFF. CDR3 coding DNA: TGTGCCAGCAGCGAACAGGGGAACACTGAAGCTTTCTTT.

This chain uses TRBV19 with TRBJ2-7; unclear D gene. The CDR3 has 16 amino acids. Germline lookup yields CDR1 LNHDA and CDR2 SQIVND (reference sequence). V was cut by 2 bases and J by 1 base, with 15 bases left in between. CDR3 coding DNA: TGTGCCAGTAGTATATCCCCCCCCGGGCAGTCCTACGAGCAGTACTTC. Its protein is CASSISPPGQSYEQYF.

This chain's CDR3 is CASSTPGQGADTQYF. CDR3 bases: TGTGCCAGCAGTACGCCGGGACAGGGCGCAGATACGCAGTATTTT. The chain recombines TRBV28 with TRBJ2-3; 9 bases map to TRBD1. The CDR3 runs to 15 residues. The V gene's germline CDR1 is MDHEN and CDR2 SYDVKM. The V gene end was trimmed by 5 bases and the J gene end by 4 bases; junction bases not matched to a gene: 7.

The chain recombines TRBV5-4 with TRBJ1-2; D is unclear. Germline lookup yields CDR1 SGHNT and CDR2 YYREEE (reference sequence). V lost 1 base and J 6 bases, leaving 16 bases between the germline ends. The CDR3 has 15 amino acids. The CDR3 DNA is TGTGCCAGCAGCTTGCAACCGGAAAGGCCGGATGGCTACACCTTC. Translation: CASSLQPERPDGYTF.

The CDR3 protein is CASTPTGGNTEAFF. CDR3 coding DNA: TGCGCCAGCACCCCGACAGGGGGCAACACTGAAGCTTTCTTT. V is TRBV5-1 and J is TRBJ1-1, with 10 positions matching TRBD1. V dropped 6 bases and J dropped 2; count of bases not matched to a gene: 4. The CDR3 totals 14 residues. Germline assignment: CDR1 SGHRS and CDR2 YFSETQ.

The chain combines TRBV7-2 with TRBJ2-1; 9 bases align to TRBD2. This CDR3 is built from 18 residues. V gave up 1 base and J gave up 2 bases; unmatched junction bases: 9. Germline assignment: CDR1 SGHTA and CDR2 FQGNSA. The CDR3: CASSLVPGLARPYNEQFF. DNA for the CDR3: TGTGCCAGCAGCTTAGTCCCTGGACTAGCGCGACCCTACAATGAGCAGTTCTTC.

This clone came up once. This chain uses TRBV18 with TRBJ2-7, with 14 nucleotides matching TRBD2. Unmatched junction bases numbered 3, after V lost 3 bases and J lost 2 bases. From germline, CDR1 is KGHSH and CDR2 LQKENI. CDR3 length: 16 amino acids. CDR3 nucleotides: TGTGCCAGCTCACCCGCGACTAGCGGGAGGGCCTACGAGCAGTACTTC. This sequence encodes CASSPATSGRAYEQYF.